One and the same sample provided the 8 T cell receptor beta chains below, sequenced in a study of shared clonotypes between healthy human individuals. The method was immunoSEQ multiplex PCR; TCRdb's version includes in-frame clones alone and lacks a portion of them. The profile covers 2 million to 2.5 million clones, with under 95% appearing a single time and around 0.35% taken by the ten largest. Source material: naive CD4+ T cells from PBMCs. The subset is: CD45RA+ positively selected. The source is a man between 18 and 35 years old in good health. Some clones in this sample may be carry-over from other donors' samples.

This rearrangement joins TRBV6-5 to TRBJ1-1; TRBD1 might be the D (6 bases). Trimming took off 7 bases at V and 7 bases at J, with 16 bases between the two ends. CDR3 length: 13 amino acids. Germline-derived CDR1 and CDR2 are MNHEY and SVGAGI. The CDR3 DNA reads TGTGCCAGCAAACTAACAGGGAATAATGAAGCTTTCTTT. Translated, it gives CASKLTGNNEAFF.

The chain links TRBV5-4 to TRBJ2-5, with 7 bases aligning to TRBD1. With 4 bases clipped from V and 3 bases from J, the junction kept 6 bases outside the gene matches. Germline V gene sequence: CDR1 SGHNT, CDR2 YYREEE (reference sequence). CDR3 size: 14 residues. CDR3 amino acids: CASSLADREETQYF. CDR3 DNA sequence: TGTGCCAGCAGCCTCGCCGACAGGGAAGAGACCCAGTACTTC.

This chain connects TRBV5-1 to TRBJ1-2; maybe TRBD1 (5 bases). Germline V gene sequence: CDR1 SGHRS, CDR2 YFSETQ. CDR3 length: 16 residues. V was trimmed by 0 bases and J by 8 bases, leaving 20 bases between them. The CDR3 protein is CASSLGRGRDSRGYTF. DNA of the CDR3: TGCGCCAGCAGCTTGGGGAGGGGCAGGGATTCGAGAGGCTACACCTTC.

The chain combines TRBV6-5 with TRBJ2-7, with 13 bases lining up with TRBD2. Germline loops: CDR1 MNHEY, CDR2 SVGAGI. CDR3 length equals 15 residues. V shed 4 bases and J 4 bases; nucleotides not matched to a gene: 4. The CDR3 here is CASSSGTSGIYEQYF. The CDR3 region has the DNA TGTGCCAGCAGTTCGGGGACTAGCGGGATTTACGAGCAGTACTTC.

This rearrangement joins TRBV9 to TRBJ2-1; tentatively, D is TRBD1 (7 bases). The CDR3 runs 15 residues. V was cut by 3 bases and J by 2 bases, with 12 bases left in between. Germline V lookup: CDR1 SGDLS, CDR2 YYNGEE. CDR3 sequence reads: CASSEQGGTYNEQFF. The CDR3 region has the DNA TGTGCCAGCAGCGAGCAGGGGGGAACCTACAATGAGCAGTTCTTC.

The chain couples TRBV5-1 to TRBJ2-7; D is uncertain. Germline assignment: CDR1 SGHRS and CDR2 YFSETQ. The CDR3 sequence is 14 residues long. The ends were cut back, 4 bases at V and 1 base at J, with 12 bases in the middle. The CDR3 is CASSITVGSYEQYF. The CDR3, as DNA: TGCGCCAGCAGCATAACGGTCGGTTCCTACGAGCAGTACTTC.

This clone is a singleton in its sample. The chain links TRBV11-1 to TRBJ2-7; 11 nucleotides line up with TRBD1. V shed 5 bases and J 6 bases; nucleotides not matched to a gene: 15. Per the germline V gene, CDR1 is SGHAT and CDR2 is FQDESV (reference sequence). This CDR3 comprises 17 residues. CDR3 sequence: CASSPRRGTGGFSEQYF. CDR3 sequence (DNA): TGTGCCAGCAGCCCCAGGAGGGGGACAGGGGGTTTCAGCGAGCAGTACTTC.

This chain joins TRBV13 and TRBJ2-1; tentatively, D is TRBD1 (6 bases). The CDR3 is 14 amino acids. Germline V gene data show CDR1 as PRHDT and CDR2 as FYEKMQ (reference sequence). V was clipped by 5 bases and J by 5 bases, with 13 bases between them. The CDR3 spells CASSARDTDNEQFF. In DNA, the CDR3 is TGTGCCAGCAGCGCCCGGGACACAGACAATGAGCAGTTCTTC.